This TCR beta chain originates from a study of blood T cell repertoires in COVID-19. CDR1 SGHRS and CDR2 YFSETQ come from the germline V gene. The CDR3 extends over 16 amino acids. The junction had 8 bases not matched to a gene; V was cut back by 3 bases and J by 5 bases. Only in-frame clones appear in the TCRdb table, and some are missing; sequencing was by immunoSEQ multiplex PCR. The table records 160,000 or so clones, roughly four fifths of them present only once. The specimen was peripheral blood. V and J are TRBV5-1 and TRBJ2-1, with 10 bases matching TRBD1. The receptor was derived from a man aged 60 to 75 with active or convalescent COVID-19. CDR3 sequence: CASSWDPGQGNNEQFF. The CDR3 nucleotides are TGCGCCAGCAGCTGGGACCCGGGACAGGGGAACAATGAGCAGTTCTTC.